The 14 T cell receptor beta chains given below trace back to one sample, sequenced in a study of T cell responses to AZD1222 COVID-19 vaccine. Sequencing was performed with immunoSEQ multiplex PCR; in TCRdb, only in-frame clones are kept and a portion is missing. The sample shows approximately 80,000 clones, approximately 85% of them seen only once. Sequencing used peripheral blood, obtained 28 days after the second AZD1222 dose. The receptors were sampled from an adult who received the AZD1222 COVID-19 vaccine.

The CDR3 loop is CASSVDRGPTGGYTF. The CDR3 DNA reads as TGTGCCAGCAGCGTAGACAGGGGTCCAACGGGCGGCTACACCTTC. The genes are TRBV9 and TRBJ1-2, with 7 nucleotides matching TRBD1. Trimming took 0 bases from V and 8 from J; bases not matched to a gene: 10. The CDR3 is made up of 15 amino acids. CDR1 is SGDLS, CDR2 YYNGEE, per germline.

The rearrangement uses TRBV6-5 and TRBJ1-1, with D maybe TRBD1 (5 bases). The ends were cut back, 6 bases at V and 2 bases at J, with 16 bases in the middle. Germline V gene lookup returns CDR1 MNHEY and CDR2 SVGAGI. The CDR3 is 15 amino acids. In DNA form, the CDR3 reads TGTGCCAGCAGACCCACGTCCCAGGGTAACACTGAAGCTTTCTTT. Translating gives CASRPTSQGNTEAFF.

Notes on this clone: This sample also contains other DNA sequences that code for the same CDR3. V is TRBV9 and J is TRBJ1-1, with a possible D match to TRBD1 (5 bases). This CDR3 has 15 residues. V was trimmed by 5 bases and J by 1 base, leaving 15 bases between them. In germline, CDR1 is SGDLS, CDR2 YYNGEE. Written as DNA, the CDR3 is TGTGCCAGCAGTGAATCGACAGCGTCGAACACTGAAGCTTTCTTT. Encoded protein: CASSESTASNTEAFF.

This clone turned up a few times. The chain carries TRBV19 and TRBJ2-5, with D possibly TRBD2 on 6 matching bases. The CDR3 is 15 residues long. Germline V gives CDR1 LNHDA, CDR2 SQIVND (reference sequence). V lost 7 bases to trimming and J lost 1 base, with 16 bases between them. The CDR3 region is CASTLTGDLQETQYF. As DNA, the CDR3 is TGTGCCAGTACCTTAACGGGGGATCTCCAAGAGACCCAGTACTTC.

This chain joins TRBV18 and TRBJ1-1; D is unclear. Germline-derived CDR1 and CDR2 are KGHSH and LQKENI. V was clipped by 6 bases and J by 3 bases, with 23 bases between them. The CDR3 has 17 residues. The CDR3 protein is CASSPILAGGRDTEAFF. CDR3 in DNA: TGTGCCAGCTCCCCCATTTTGGCGGGAGGGCGGGACACTGAAGCTTTCTTT.

The rearrangement uses TRBV4-3 and TRBJ2-3, with D hard to call. Deletions cut 7 bases from V and 4 bases from J, with 18 bases between. Germline V gene sequence: CDR1 LGHNA, CDR2 YSLEER. CDR3 length: 15 residues. The CDR3 nucleotides are TGCGCCAGCACAACGTCTGTCTCAAGGGCAGATACGCAGTATTTT. Protein sequence: CASTTSVSRADTQYF.

V and J are TRBV11-2 and TRBJ2-3; 8 nucleotides align to TRBD1. Germline CDR1 and CDR2: SGHAT and FQNNGV. The CDR3 contains 14 residues. After removal of 3 bases from V and 1 base from J, the junction contained 0 bases not matched to a gene. Here the CDR3 reads CASSLDRGTDTQYF. The CDR3 DNA is TGTGCCAGCAGCTTGGACAGGGGCACAGATACGCAGTATTTT.

This clone was counted a few times. The genes are TRBV2 and TRBJ1-2; D not resolved. The germline V gene has CDR1 SNHLY and CDR2 FYNNEI. The CDR3 has 14 residues. Trimming cost V 2 bases and J 4 bases, with 11 bases left between them. This CDR3 is CASSELETSYGYTF. The CDR3 region has the DNA TGTGCCAGCAGTGAACTGGAAACCAGCTATGGCTACACCTTC.

The chain carries TRBV11-3 and TRBJ2-5; no clear D. V lost 1 base and J lost 5, with 11 bases in between. The CDR3 length is 14 residues. CDR1 and CDR2 from the germline V gene are SGHNT and YENEEA. The CDR3 here is CASSLGSAHETQYF. For the CDR3, the DNA is TGTGCCAGCAGCTTAGGATCAGCCCACGAGACCCAGTACTTC.

The CDR3 DNA reads as TGTGCCTGGAGTAAGGGGGCAAATAGCAATCAGCCCCAGCATTTT. Amino acid sequence: CAWSKGANSNQPQHF. This chain uses TRBV30 with TRBJ1-5, with 7 positions matching TRBD1. Germline loops: CDR1 GTSNPN, CDR2 SVGIG (reference sequence). CDR3 length equals 15 residues. With V trimmed by 2 bases and J by 0 bases, 4 bases remained unmatched.

This clone was seen only a few times. V usage is TRBV9 and J usage is TRBJ2-3; 7 bases match TRBD2. CDR1 is SGDLS and CDR2 is YYNGEE in the germline V gene. The CDR3 spans 15 residues. Trimming cost V 1 base and J 2 bases; bases outside gene matches: 4. CDR3 bases: TGTGCCAGCAGCGTAAGGGGAGGGATCACAGATACGCAGTATTTT. It specifies CASSVRGGITDTQYF.

V is TRBV5-1 and J is TRBJ2-6; D is undetermined. The CDR3 totals 14 residues. CDR1 and CDR2 (germline): SGHRS, YFSETQ. The V end was cut by 4 bases, the J end by 0 bases, with 5 bases between. In DNA, the CDR3 is TGCGCCAGCAGCCACAACTCTGGGGCCAACGTCCTGACTTTC. It specifies CASSHNSGANVLTF.

The chain joins TRBV19 to TRBJ1-2; unclear D gene. The CDR3 length is 12 residues. Germline V gene data show CDR1 as LNHDA and CDR2 as SQIVND (reference sequence). V lost 2 bases, J lost 4 bases, and 5 bases lay in between. The CDR3 here is CASSIRSYGYTF. For the CDR3, the DNA is TGTGCCAGTAGTATAAGAAGCTATGGCTACACCTTC.

This clone came up once. The gene calls are TRBV5-1 and TRBJ2-3, with TRBD2 matching over 12 bases. CDR3 length equals 17 residues. Germline V gene sequence: CDR1 SGHRS, CDR2 YFSETQ. The V and J ends lost 2 bases and 6 bases, in that order; junction bases with no gene match: 10. The CDR3 sequence: CASSFPTSGSVWDTQYF. DNA for the CDR3: TGCGCCAGCAGCTTTCCGACTAGCGGGAGTGTGTGGGATACGCAGTATTTT. The whole variable domain, remainder taken from reference TRBV5-1 and TRBJ2-3, is KAGVTQTPRYLIKTRGQQVTLSCSPISGHRSVSWYQQTPGQGLQFLFEYFSETQRNKGNFPGRFSGRQFSNSRSEMNVSTLELGDSALYLCASSFPTSGSVWDTQYFGPGTRLTVL.